A single sample is the source of the 12 T cell receptor beta chains below, sequenced in a study of monozygotic twins with inflammatory bowel disease. TCRdb reprocessed the 5' RACE reads; each CDR3 protein has one entry and no DNA is given. This repertoire includes 300,000 to 400,000 distinct CDR3 sequences. The specimen was blood. The origin of the receptors is a human donor with ulcerative colitis or Crohn's disease, or a healthy co-twin of an affected twin (not recorded which).

This chain links TRBV27 with TRBJ1-1. The CDR3 extends over 15 amino acids. Per germline, CDR1 MNHEY and CDR2 SMNVEV (reference sequence). The CDR3 sequence: CASISSRERNTEAFF.

V and J are TRBV15 and TRBJ1-2; the D gene TCRdb calls, TRBD1, cannot be checked with no DNA. Germline CDR1 reads LNHNV; CDR2 reads YYDKDF (reference sequence). CDR3 size: 17 residues. CDR3 sequence: CATSRYSSGTVLYGYTF.

This rearrangement joins TRBV20-1 to TRBJ2-7. Germline V gene lookup returns CDR1 DFQATT and CDR2 SNEGSKA (reference sequence). CDR3 length: 11 residues. CDR3 in amino acids: CSARRRSEQYF.

The rearrangement joins TRBV7-9 to TRBJ2-3; TCRdb gives TRBD1 as the D gene, but with no DNA this cannot be confirmed. Germline V lookup: CDR1 SEHNR, CDR2 FQNEAQ (reference sequence). This CDR3 contains 16 residues. CDR3 residues: CASSLVSGWSTDTQYF.

This chain uses TRBV20-1 with TRBJ2-5; without DNA, the TCRdb call of TRBD1 cannot be checked. Looked up from germline, CDR1 is DFQATT and CDR2 is SNEGSKA (reference sequence). The CDR3 totals 13 residues. The CDR3 spells CSAKQGVQETQYF.

CDR3 residues: CASSVFSGTTDTQYF. The chain joins TRBV9 to TRBJ2-3; the TRBD2 assignment by TCRdb is unverifiable without DNA. Germline V gives CDR1 SGDLS, CDR2 YYNGEE. The CDR3 is 15 residues long.

V and J are TRBV6-1 and TRBJ2-2; TCRdb picks TRBD2, but there is no DNA to check that call. CDR1 is MNHNS, CDR2 SASEGT, per germline. This CDR3 has 16 amino acids. The CDR3 sequence is CASAASGQMNTGELFF.

This chain connects TRBV5-1 to TRBJ1-1. The CDR3 consists of 13 residues. The germline V gene encodes CDR1 SGHRS and CDR2 YFSETQ. The CDR3 sequence: CASSLEWDTEAFF.

This chain links TRBV10-2 with TRBJ2-3; TCRdb indicates TRBD1, and absent DNA this call remains unverified. Germline V gene lookup returns CDR1 WSHSY and CDR2 SAAADI. This CDR3 has 14 residues. This chain's CDR3 is CASSGRGITDTQYF.

This chain links TRBV10-3 with TRBJ2-1; TCRdb names TRBD2, which stays unverified in the absence of DNA. The CDR3 sequence is 18 residues long. CDR1 ENHRY and CDR2 SYGVKD come from the germline V gene. The CDR3 loop reads CAIRKGEISSGRSNEQFF.

CDR3 amino acids: CASSFRASSGRAVNNEQFF. The chain couples TRBV11-2 to TRBJ2-1; without DNA, the TCRdb call of TRBD2 cannot be checked. CDR1 is SGHAT and CDR2 is FQNNGV in the germline V gene. The CDR3 is 19 amino acids.

The V and J genes are TRBV4-2 and TRBJ2-7; TCRdb calls TRBD2, which cannot be checked without DNA. Per the germline V gene, CDR1 is LGHNA and CDR2 is YNFKEQ. The CDR3 is 18 amino acids. CDR3 residues: CASSQGPSGSSSGIEQYF.